These 13 T cell receptor beta chains were all obtained from the same sample, sequenced in a study of B cell selection in AIRE deficiency. Regulatory T cells were sorted as CD4+CD25hiCD127low/negative cells. Here immunoSEQ multiplex PCR was the method, and the copy in TCRdb shows in-frame clones only, minus some. The repertoire holds several thousand clones, more than 70% seen once, with 2.8% in the top ten. The sequenced sample consisted of Tregs sorted from PBMCs. The receptors originated from a human donor with AIRE deficiency.

The CDR3 DNA is TGTGCCAGTGAACTGGGAGGGGCCTACGAGCAGTACTTC. It specifies CASELGGAYEQYF. The rearrangement links TRBV6-1 to TRBJ2-7; 7 bases match TRBD2. The CDR3 loop spans 13 amino acids. The germline V gene has CDR1 MNHNS and CDR2 SASEGT. The junction had 7 bases not matched to a gene; V was cut back by 9 bases and J by 2 bases.

The chain links TRBV5-1 to TRBJ2-1; D uncertain. Deletions cut 0 bases from V and 7 bases from J, with 8 bases between. Germline V CDR1 and CDR2: SGHRS, YFSETQ. CDR3 length: 13 residues. CDR3 loop: CASSLASGNEQFF. The DNA for the CDR3 is TGCGCCAGCAGCTTGGCTAGTGGTAATGAGCAGTTCTTC.

The V gene is TRBV5-1, the J gene TRBJ1-5, with unresolved D. The ends were cut back, 4 bases at V and 6 bases at J, with 14 bases in the middle. The germline gives CDR1 SGHRS, CDR2 YFSETQ. This CDR3 is 14 amino acids long. The CDR3 nucleotides are TGCGCCAGCAGCCGAGCACCGGGTGGTCAGCCCCAGCATTTT. Translating it yields CASSRAPGGQPQHF.

V usage is TRBV4-1 and J usage is TRBJ1-2; D remains ambiguous. The ends were cut back, 4 bases at V and 4 bases at J, with 16 bases in the middle. The CDR3 is 15 amino acids. Germline V gene sequence: CDR1 MGHRA, CDR2 YSYEKL. The CDR3 spells CASSPPDVRLYGYTF. The CDR3 DNA reads as TGCGCCAGCAGCCCCCCCGATGTGCGGCTCTATGGCTACACCTTC.

The gene calls are TRBV5-4 and TRBJ2-5; 7 bases line up with TRBD2. The CDR3 extends over 15 amino acids. The V segment lost 4 bases and the J segment 2 bases; nucleotides outside the gene matches: 8. CDR1 SGHNT and CDR2 YYREEE come from the germline V gene (reference sequence). The CDR3, as DNA: TGTGCCAGCAGCCCCCTTTGGGGGGGGCAAGAGACCCAGTACTTC. The encoded protein is CASSPLWGGQETQYF. Supplemented by reference TRBV5-4 and TRBJ2-5, the full variable domain reads ETGVTQSPTHLIKTRGQQVTLRCSSQSGHNTVSWYQQALGQGPQFIFQYYREEENGRGNFPPRFSGLQFPNYSSELNVNALELDDSALYLCASSPLWGGQETQYFGPGTRLLVL.

This chain connects TRBV7-2 to TRBJ1-2; possibly TRBD1 for D (5 bases). Per the germline V gene, CDR1 is SGHTA and CDR2 is FQGNSA. V was shortened by 6 bases and J by 3 bases, with 14 bases between the two germline ends. The length of the CDR3 is 14 residues. The CDR3 sequence: CASRSGLGDYGYTF. CDR3 DNA: TGTGCCAGCAGATCCGGGTTAGGGGACTATGGCTACACCTTC. The variable domain in full, completed from reference TRBV7-2 and TRBJ1-2, reads GAGVSQSPSNKVTEKGKDVELRCDPISGHTALYWYRQSLGQGLEFLIYFQGNSAPDKSGLPSDRFSAERTGGSVSTLTIQRTQQEDSAVYLCASRSGLGDYGYTFGSGTRLTVV.

The genes are TRBV11-3 and TRBJ1-1; D gene ambiguous. V shed 0 bases and J shed 4 bases, with 9 bases lying between them. Looked up from germline, CDR1 is SGHNT and CDR2 is YENEEA. The CDR3 loop spans 14 amino acids. The CDR3 DNA sequence: TGTGCCAGCAGCTTAGAGGTAGGGAGCACTGAAGCTTTCTTT. Translation gives CASSLEVGSTEAFF.

The chain is built from TRBV6-1 and TRBJ1-2, with 7 bases matching TRBD1. V trimming: 4 bases; J trimming: 1 base; junction bases outside the gene matches: 12. Germline assignment: CDR1 MNHNS and CDR2 SASEGT. The CDR3 totals 17 residues. In nucleotides, the CDR3 is TGTGCCAGCAGTGTCCTTGGCAGGGGGTATTTTAACTATGGCTACACCTTC. Protein sequence: CASSVLGRGYFNYGYTF.

The chain combines TRBV6-6 with TRBJ2-7; the D call may be TRBD1 or TRBD2 (7 bases each). The CDR3 is 15 amino acids. Germline CDR1 reads MNHNY; CDR2 reads SVGAGI (reference sequence). Trimming pared 6 bases from V and 1 base from J, leaving 16 bases between. The CDR3 reads CASRHRGLFSYEQYF. CDR3 sequence (DNA): TGTGCCAGCAGACACAGGGGACTATTTTCCTACGAGCAGTACTTC.

The chain employs TRBV11-3 and TRBJ1-3; no firm D call. CDR1 and CDR2 (germline): SGHNT, YENEEA. CDR3 length equals 13 residues. The V end lost 2 bases, the J end lost 4 bases, and 6 bases lay between the germline ends. CDR3 sequence reads: CASSLNRGNTIYF. In DNA, the CDR3 is TGTGCCAGCAGCTTAAACAGAGGAAACACCATATATTTT. The full variable domain, in which reference TRBV11-3 and TRBJ1-3 provide the parts outside the CDR3, is EAGVVQSPRYKIIEKKQPVAFWCNPISGHNTLYWYLQNLGQGPELLIRYENEEAVDDSQLPKDRFSAERLKGVDSTLKIQPAELGDSAVYLCASSLNRGNTIYFGEGSWLTVV.

This clone appeared a single time. This sequence joins TRBV5-1 and TRBJ2-2, with no clear D. V was trimmed by 2 bases and J by 7 bases, leaving 0 bases between them. Germline V gene data show CDR1 as SGHRS and CDR2 as YFSETQ. CDR3 length: 10 amino acids. The chain's CDR3 is CASSFGELFF. The CDR3 bases are TGCGCCAGCAGCTTCGGGGAGCTGTTTTTT.

The chain is built from TRBV2 and TRBJ1-1; 9 nucleotides match TRBD1. Looked up from germline, CDR1 is SNHLY and CDR2 is FYNNEI. CDR3 length equals 13 residues. V dropped 5 bases and J dropped 5; count of bases not matched to a gene: 3. CDR3 protein: CASSLDRGTEAFF. The CDR3 DNA reads TGTGCCAGCAGTCTAGACAGGGGGACTGAAGCTTTCTTT.

The chain recombines TRBV7-2 with TRBJ2-7; the D gene is possibly TRBD2 (5 bases). Germline V gives CDR1 SGHTA, CDR2 FQGNSA. The CDR3 loop spans 15 amino acids. V lost 5 bases to trimming and J lost 2 bases, with 16 bases between them. CDR3 protein: CASSVIGVSPYEQYF. Written as DNA, the CDR3 is TGTGCCAGCAGCGTAATCGGGGTTTCCCCCTACGAGCAGTACTTC.